The next 21 T cell receptor beta chains were all read from a single sample in a study of CD8+CD57+ T cells in acquired aplastic anemia. Genomic DNA, the template, was used for profiling of the TCR beta VDJ and CDR3. From the reads, TCRdb called clonotypes with MiXCR, one entry per CDR3 protein. The sample carries some 200,000 distinct CDR3 sequences, around 32% recorded once. Source material: sorted CD4+, CD8+, or CD8+CD57+ T cells (not recorded which) from PBMCs. Every receptor here comes from a human donor in good health, serving as a control.

This clonotype was counted between two and nine times. This chain links TRBV2 with TRBJ2-4; 9 bases are a match to TRBD1. J gave up 2 bases and V 4 bases, and 6 bases lay outside the gene matches. CDR1 SNHLY and CDR2 FYNNEI come from the germline V gene. CDR3 length: 16 amino acids. Written as DNA, the CDR3 is TGTGCCAGCAGTGGAGGACAGGGGATATCCAAAAACATTCAGTACTTC. Protein product: CASSGGQGISKNIQYF. Full variable domain (missing parts from reference TRBV2 and TRBJ2-4): EPEVTQTPSHQVTQMGQEVILRCVPISNHLYFYWYRQILGQKVEFLVSFYNNEISEKSEIFDDQFSVERPDGSNFTLKIRSTKLEDSAMYFCASSGGQGISKNIQYFGAGTRLSVL.

The chain is built from TRBV9 and TRBJ2-1; D remains ambiguous. V was pared by 0 bases and J by 4 bases, with 14 bases between. Germline V gene data show CDR1 as SGDLS and CDR2 as YYNGEE. The CDR3 totals 16 residues. CDR3 nucleotide sequence: TGTGCCAGCAGCGTAGTATCCACGAACGAGTACAATGAGCAGTTCTTC. Translation gives CASSVVSTNEYNEQFF.

As for this clonotype: This may be a read error: a much more frequent sequence differs by one nucleotide. V gene TRBV7-2 combines with J gene TRBJ1-2; D possibly corresponds to TRBD1 (5 bases). CDR1 SGHTA and CDR2 FQGNSA come from the germline V gene. The CDR3 consists of 12 residues. V lost 11 bases to trimming and J lost 3 bases, with 13 bases between them. CDR3 coding DNA: TGTGCCGGCTCGCAGGGATACTATGGCTACACCTTC. As protein: CAGSQGYYGYTF.

In its sample, this clonotype was seen many times. The V call is TRBV19, the J call TRBJ2-7; 8 bases map to TRBD1. V shed 6 bases and J 4 bases; nucleotides not matched to a gene: 11. The CDR3 runs 15 residues. Germline V gene lookup returns CDR1 LNHDA and CDR2 SQIVND (reference sequence). DNA for the CDR3: TGTGCCAGTAGCTCCGGGACAGGCCAATCTTACGAGCAGTACTTC. It specifies CASSSGTGQSYEQYF.

This clonotype was detected ten times or more. CDR3 sequence: CSARDYGGGTDTQYF. The CDR3 bases are TGCAGTGCTAGAGATTACGGGGGGGGCACAGATACGCAGTATTTT. The genes are TRBV20-1 and TRBJ2-3; 8 positions match TRBD2. Germline lookup yields CDR1 DFQATT and CDR2 SNEGSKA (reference sequence). J gave up 1 base and V 0 bases, and 3 bases lay outside the gene matches. The CDR3 runs to 15 residues.

This clonotype was recorded many times. The rearrangement uses TRBV2 and TRBJ1-6; 10 nucleotides line up with TRBD1. CDR3 length: 15 amino acids. V lost 6 bases to trimming and J lost 7 bases; unmatched junction nucleotides: 6. Germline loops: CDR1 SNHLY, CDR2 FYNNEI. The DNA for the CDR3 is TGTGCCAGCAGCGGGACAGGGGATAGCAATTCACCCCTCCACTTT. Translation: CASSGTGDSNSPLHF.

CDR3 loop: CASSQVRGTSGRASTDTQYF. CDR3 DNA: TGCGCCAGCAGCCAAGTCCGGGGGACTAGCGGGAGGGCTAGCACAGATACGCAGTATTTT. The rearrangement joins TRBV4-1 to TRBJ2-3, with TRBD2 matching 16 bases. The CDR3 spans 20 residues. J gave up 0 bases and V 1 base, and 7 bases lay outside the gene matches. Per germline, CDR1 MGHRA and CDR2 YSYEKL.

This clonotype was seen at least ten times. This sequence joins TRBV20-1 and TRBJ2-3, with 9 bases fitting TRBD2. The CDR3 loop spans 16 amino acids. J lost 2 bases, V lost 4 bases, and 10 bases had no gene match. CDR1 DFQATT and CDR2 SNEGSKA come from the germline V gene (reference sequence). CDR3 DNA: TGCAGTGCTACTCCCGTAGCGGGGGAGGCCACAGATACGCAGTATTTT. Translated: CSATPVAGEATDTQYF.

For this clonotype: This clone may be a read error of a much larger clone one base away. CDR3 DNA sequence: TGCAGTGCTAGATCCGAGACTGAGCAGCTCTTC. Encoded protein: CSARSETEQLF. The J gene is TRBJ2-1, the V gene TRBV20-1; no clear D. There are 11 residues in the CDR3. Looked up from germline, CDR1 is DFQATT and CDR2 is SNEGSKA (reference sequence).

Remarks on this clonotype: A much larger clone lies one base from this, so it may be a read error. The chain couples TRBV7-9 to TRBJ2-7, with D possibly matching TRBD1 (6 bases). V dropped 2 bases and J dropped 12 bases, with 20 bases sitting between them. The germline CDR1 and CDR2 sequences are SEHNR and FQNEAQ (reference sequence). This CDR3 contains 14 residues. The CDR3 DNA sequence: TGTGCCAGCAGCTTAAGCAGGGGCCAAGAGACCCGGTACTTC. Its translation is CASSLSRGQETRYF. The variable domain in full, completed from reference TRBV7-9 and TRBJ2-7, reads DTGVSQNPRHKITKRGQNVTFRCDPISEHNRLYWYRQTLGQGPEFLTYFQNEAQLEKSRLLSDRFSAERPKGSFSTLEIQRTEQGDSAMYLCASSLSRGQETRYFGPGTRLTVT.

At least ten counts were recorded for this clonotype. The chain carries TRBV19 and TRBJ2-1; D call uncertain. Germline V gene sequence: CDR1 LNHDA, CDR2 SQIVND (reference sequence). Between the trimmed V and J ends, which lost 6 bases and 9 bases, there was a span of 15 bases. The CDR3 extends over 13 amino acids. In nucleotides, the CDR3 is TGTGCCAGTAGATTTCGGGTATCGTCTGAGCAGTTCTTC. Its translation: CASRFRVSSEQFF.

This chain joins TRBV3-1 and TRBJ1-5, with D possibly TRBD1 on 5 matching bases. The CDR3 sequence is 13 residues long. V was trimmed by 5 bases and J by 3 bases, leaving 8 bases between them. In germline, CDR1 is LGHDT, CDR2 YNNKEL (reference sequence). Here the CDR3 reads CASSSTDNQPQHF. The CDR3 nucleotides are TGTGCCAGCAGCTCGACAGACAATCAGCCCCAGCATTTT.

At least ten counts were recorded for this clonotype. V and J are TRBV20-1 and TRBJ1-1; possible D gene TRBD1, 5 bases. Germline V CDR1 and CDR2: DFQATT, SNEGSKA (reference sequence). CDR3 size: 13 residues. V lost 5 bases to trimming and J lost 2 bases, with 12 bases between them. In DNA form, the CDR3 reads TGCAGTGCTTCCCAGGACACAAACACTGAAGCTTTCTTT. As protein: CSASQDTNTEAFF.

This clonotype was detected only once. Germline and junction disagree at one end, which may indicate a read error. The rearrangement joins TRBV20-1 to TRBJ1-1, with D possibly TRBD1 on 5 matching bases. CDR3 length equals 11 residues. Germline CDR1 is DFQATT and CDR2 is SNEGSKA (reference sequence). CDR3 residues: CSAKGNTKAFF. The CDR3 DNA reads as TGCAGTGCTAAGGGGAACACTAAAGCTTTCTTT.

The count of this clonotype is one. With a much larger clone just one base away, this may be a read error. V usage is TRBV7-2 and J usage is TRBJ1-1; D gene unclear. CDR1 and CDR2 (germline): SGHTA, FQGNSA. The V end lost 1 base, the J end lost 10 bases, and 13 bases lay between the germline ends. This CDR3 has 13 residues. CDR3 in amino acids: CASSLEAADGAFF. CDR3 in DNA: TGTGCCAGCAGCTTAGAGGCTGCGGATGGAGCTTTCTTT.

In the case of this clonotype: One base away lies a much larger clone, so this may be a sequencing read error. The CDR3 does not close with the conserved phenylalanine or tryptophan, likely indicating a read error. V usage is TRBV9 and J usage is TRBJ1-6, with D perhaps TRBD1 (5 bases). Deletions cut 0 bases from V and 8 bases from J, with 12 bases between. CDR3 length: 15 residues. The V gene's germline CDR1 is SGDLS and CDR2 YYNGEE. The CDR3 DNA is TGTGCCAGCAGCGTAGCTCCGGGGGTGCATTCACCCCTCCACTAT. It encodes CASSVAPGVHSPLHY.

The V gene is TRBV2, the J gene TRBJ2-5, with TRBD1 as a possible D gene (5 bases). The CDR3 extends over 10 amino acids. Germline CDR1 is SNHLY and CDR2 is FYNNEI. V was clipped by 8 bases and J by 6 bases, with 7 bases between them. The CDR3 nucleotides are TGTGCCAGCTCAGGGAAGACCCAGTACTTC. This sequence encodes CASSGKTQYF.

This clonotype was counted at least ten times. The V call is TRBV7-3, the J call TRBJ2-7; D tentatively fits TRBD1 or TRBD2 (5 bases each). V shed 5 bases and J shed 10 bases, with 21 bases lying between them. The CDR3 totals 14 residues. Germline V gene sequence: CDR1 SGHTA, CDR2 FQGTGA. The CDR3 DNA is TGTGCCAGCAGCCGCGAACTAGGCTCTGGGGCACAGTACTTC. This sequence encodes CASSRELGSGAQYF. The complete variable domain, with remaining parts taken from reference TRBV7-3 and TRBJ2-7, reads GAGVSQTPSNKVTEKGKYVELRCDPISGHTALYWYRQSLGQGPEFLIYFQGTGAADDSGLPNDRFFAVRPEGSVSTLKIQRTERGDSAVYLCASSRELGSGAQYFGPGTRLTVT.

The chain couples TRBV9 to TRBJ2-2, with D possibly being TRBD1 (6 bases). CDR3 length: 15 amino acids. CDR1 and CDR2 (germline): SGDLS, YYNGEE. Trimming shortened V by 6 bases and J by 2 bases, and 14 bases separated the two germline ends. The CDR3 bases are TGTGCCAGCAATACCGGGACAACTAACACCGGGGAGCTGTTTTTT. Amino acid sequence: CASNTGTTNTGELFF.

This clonotype was seen more than once but under ten times. This chain joins TRBV11-2 and TRBJ1-1, with TRBD1 identical over 8 bases. V shed 3 bases, J shed 5 bases, and the junction held 5 bases outside the gene matches. The CDR3 loop spans 14 amino acids. Germline V gives CDR1 SGHAT, CDR2 FQNNGV. CDR3: CASSFQGASTEAFF. Written as DNA, the CDR3 is TGTGCCAGCAGCTTTCAGGGGGCGTCGACTGAAGCTTTCTTT.

Ten or more counts support this clonotype. CDR3 sequence reads: CASSNRGLSGYGYTF. The CDR3 bases are TGTGCCAGCAGCAACAGGGGGCTTAGTGGTTATGGCTACACCTTC. The chain employs TRBV5-6 and TRBJ1-2; 9 nucleotides line up with TRBD1. The junction had 9 bases not matched to a gene; V was cut back by 4 bases and J by 5 bases. This CDR3 is 15 amino acids long. Germline V gene data show CDR1 as SGHDT and CDR2 as YYEEEE.